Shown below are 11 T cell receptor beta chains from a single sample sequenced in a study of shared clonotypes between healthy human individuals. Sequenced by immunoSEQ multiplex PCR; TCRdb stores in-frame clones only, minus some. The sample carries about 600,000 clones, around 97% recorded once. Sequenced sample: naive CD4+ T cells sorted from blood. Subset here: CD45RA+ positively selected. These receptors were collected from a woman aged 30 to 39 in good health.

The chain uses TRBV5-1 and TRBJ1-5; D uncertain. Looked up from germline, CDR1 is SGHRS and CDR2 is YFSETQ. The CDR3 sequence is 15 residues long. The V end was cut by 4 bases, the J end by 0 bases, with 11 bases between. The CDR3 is CASSPGPISNQPQHF. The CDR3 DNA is TGCGCCAGCAGCCCCGGACCGATTAGCAATCAGCCCCAGCATTTT.

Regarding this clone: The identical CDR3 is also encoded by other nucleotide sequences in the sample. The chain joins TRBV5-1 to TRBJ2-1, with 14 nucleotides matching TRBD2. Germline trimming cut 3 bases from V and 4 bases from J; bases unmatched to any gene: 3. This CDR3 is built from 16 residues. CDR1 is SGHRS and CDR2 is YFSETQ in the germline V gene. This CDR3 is CASSSGLAGGYNEQFF. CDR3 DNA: TGCGCCAGCAGCTCCGGACTAGCGGGAGGATACAATGAGCAGTTCTTC.

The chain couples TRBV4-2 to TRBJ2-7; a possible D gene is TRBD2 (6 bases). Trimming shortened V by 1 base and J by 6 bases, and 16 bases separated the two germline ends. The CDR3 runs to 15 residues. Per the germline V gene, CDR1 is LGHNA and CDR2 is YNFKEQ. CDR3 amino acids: CASSQVKGGVVEQYF. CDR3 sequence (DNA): TGTGCCAGCAGCCAAGTCAAGGGAGGAGTGGTCGAGCAGTACTTC.

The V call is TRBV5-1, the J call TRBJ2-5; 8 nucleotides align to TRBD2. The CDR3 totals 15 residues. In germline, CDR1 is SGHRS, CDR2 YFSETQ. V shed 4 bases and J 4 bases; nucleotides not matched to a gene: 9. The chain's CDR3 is CASSHGSGISETQYF. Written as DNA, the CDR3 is TGCGCCAGCAGCCACGGTAGCGGGATCTCAGAGACCCAGTACTTC.

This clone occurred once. The CDR3: CASSKLASGTYEQYF. The CDR3 bases are TGTGCCAGCAGCAAGCTAGCGTCTGGAACCTACGAGCAGTACTTC. The gene calls are TRBV2 and TRBJ2-7; TRBD2 is a possible D gene (6 bases). The V and J ends lost 6 bases and 2 bases respectively, with 17 bases between them. Looked up from germline, CDR1 is SNHLY and CDR2 is FYNNEI. The CDR3 totals 15 residues.

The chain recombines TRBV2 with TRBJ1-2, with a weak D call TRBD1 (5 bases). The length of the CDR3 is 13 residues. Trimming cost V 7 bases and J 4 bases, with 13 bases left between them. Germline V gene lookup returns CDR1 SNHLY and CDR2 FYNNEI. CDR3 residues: CASNPDGAYGYTF. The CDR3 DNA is TGTGCCAGCAATCCTGATGGGGCCTATGGCTACACCTTC. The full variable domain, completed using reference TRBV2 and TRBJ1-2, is EPEVTQTPSHQVTQMGQEVILRCVPISNHLYFYWYRQILGQKVEFLVSFYNNEISEKSEIFDDQFSVERPDGSNFTLKIRSTKLEDSAMYFCASNPDGAYGYTFGSGTRLTVV.

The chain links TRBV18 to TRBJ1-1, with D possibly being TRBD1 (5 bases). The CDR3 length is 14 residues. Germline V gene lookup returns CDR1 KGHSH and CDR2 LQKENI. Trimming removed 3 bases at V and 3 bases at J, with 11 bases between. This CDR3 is CASSPSGTDTEAFF. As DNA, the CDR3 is TGTGCCAGCTCACCCTCGGGGACGGACACTGAAGCTTTCTTT.

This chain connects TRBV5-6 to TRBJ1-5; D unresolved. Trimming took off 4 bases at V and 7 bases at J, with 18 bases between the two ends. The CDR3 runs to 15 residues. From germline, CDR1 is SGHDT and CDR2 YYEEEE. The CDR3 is CASSHGNRDGQPQHF. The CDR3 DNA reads TGTGCCAGCAGCCACGGAAATAGGGATGGACAGCCCCAGCATTTT.

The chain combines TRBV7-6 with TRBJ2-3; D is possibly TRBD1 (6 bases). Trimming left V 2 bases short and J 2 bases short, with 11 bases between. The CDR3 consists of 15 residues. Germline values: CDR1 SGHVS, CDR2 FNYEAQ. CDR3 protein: CASSLLWTATDTQYF. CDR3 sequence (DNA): TGTGCCAGCAGCTTACTCTGGACAGCCACAGATACGCAGTATTTT.

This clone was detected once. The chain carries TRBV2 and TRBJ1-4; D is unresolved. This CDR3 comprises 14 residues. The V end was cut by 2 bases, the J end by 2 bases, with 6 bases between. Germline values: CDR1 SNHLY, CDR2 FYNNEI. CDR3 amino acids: CASSELSTNEKLFF. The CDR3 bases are TGTGCCAGCAGTGAACTATCCACTAATGAAAAACTGTTTTTT.

CDR3 DNA sequence: TGTGCCAGCAGAGGGACTGTTTATGGCTACACCTTC. It translates to CASRGTVYGYTF. The chain combines TRBV28 with TRBJ1-2; weak D call: TRBD1 (5 bases). The germline V gene has CDR1 MDHEN and CDR2 SYDVKM. This CDR3 has 12 amino acids. V lost 6 bases, J lost 5 bases, and 10 bases lay in between.